One sample yielded the 30 T cell receptor beta chains listed below, sequenced in a study of neurological immune-mediated disorders. Sample time point: technical triplicate 2. TCRdb redid the calling of the 5' RACE reads with MiXCR, one entry per CDR3 protein. The table records roughly 61,000 distinct CDR3 sequences, under 30% of them present only once. The sample taken for sequencing was PBMCs. The source of these receptors is a man aged 55-75 years with HTLV-1-associated myelopathy (HAM/TSP).

This chain joins TRBV5-1 and TRBJ2-5; TRBD2 matches at 14 bases. Losses at the gene ends were 6 bases for V and 6 bases for J; bases not matched to a gene: 10. From germline, CDR1 is SGHRS and CDR2 YFSETQ. This CDR3 is 16 amino acids long. The CDR3 DNA reads TGCGCCAGCACCGTGCAGGGACTAGCGGGAGAAAAGACCCAGTACTTC. It translates to CASTVQGLAGEKTQYF.

The rearrangement links TRBV6-6 to TRBJ2-2, with a tentative D call TRBD1 (5 bases). The CDR3 has 16 amino acids. CDR1 and CDR2 from the germline V gene are MNHNY and SVGAGI (reference sequence). Trimming removed 2 bases from V and 8 bases from J, with 18 bases in between. CDR3 DNA: TGTGCCAGCAGTTACCCCCAGGGTATCGGACCTGGGGAGCTGTTTTTT. This codes for CASSYPQGIGPGELFF.

This chain links TRBV7-2 with TRBJ2-7, with a weak D call TRBD2 (5 bases). CDR3 length: 13 residues. V was clipped by 5 bases and J by 6 bases, with 14 bases between them. Germline loops: CDR1 SGHTA, CDR2 FQGNSA. CDR3 sequence (DNA): TGTGCCAGCAGCCTGGGAGTGGGCCTCGAGCAGTACTTC. This translates into CASSLGVGLEQYF. The full variable domain, with the rest looked up from reference TRBV7-2 and TRBJ2-7, is GAGVSQSPSNKVTEKGKDVELRCDPISGHTALYWYRQSLGQGLEFLIYFQGNSAPDKSGLPSDRFSAERTGGSVSTLTIQRTQQEDSAVYLCASSLGVGLEQYFGPGTRLTVT.

This clonotype was detected ten times or more. The V and J genes are TRBV4-1 and TRBJ2-1; either TRBD1 or TRBD2 may fit D (6 bases each). The CDR3 consists of 15 residues. V lost 0 bases and J lost 7, with 13 bases in between. The germline CDR1 and CDR2 sequences are MGHRA and YSYEKL. The CDR3 nucleotides are TGCGCCAGCAGCCAAGATGACAGGAGGGGGAATGAGCAGTTCTTC. It specifies CASSQDDRRGNEQFF.

This clonotype was seen ten or more times. J is TRBJ2-7 and V is TRBV5-1, with 11 bases aligning to TRBD2. This CDR3 comprises 14 residues. The V gene's germline CDR1 is SGHRS and CDR2 YFSETQ. Trimming cost V 4 bases and J 3 bases; bases outside gene matches: 3. In DNA form, the CDR3 reads TGCGCCAGCAGCCCCGGGACTAGCGGCTACGAGCAGTACTTC. It codes for CASSPGTSGYEQYF.

This clonotype was recorded at least ten times. This chain uses TRBV28 with TRBJ2-6, with D possibly being TRBD2 (5 bases). The CDR3 has 15 amino acids. Germline V gives CDR1 MDHEN, CDR2 SYDVKM. Trimming removed 5 bases at V and 2 bases at J, with 10 bases between. CDR3 in amino acids: CASSPPGTGANVLTF. DNA of the CDR3: TGTGCCAGCAGTCCCCCCGGGACTGGGGCCAACGTCCTGACTTTC.

This clonotype was seen ten or more times. V and J are TRBV10-3 and TRBJ1-2, with unresolved D. V was clipped by 4 bases and J by 6 bases, with 12 bases between them. The CDR3 loop spans 13 amino acids. Germline V gene sequence: CDR1 ENHRY, CDR2 SYGVKD. Here the CDR3 reads CAISAGSENGYTF. The CDR3 DNA follows: TGTGCCATCAGTGCGGGCAGCGAAAATGGCTACACCTTC.

A remark on this clonotype: A junction boundary mismatches the germline segment, possibly from a read error. The V and J genes are TRBV3-1 and TRBJ2-2; a weak D match, TRBD1 (6 bases). This CDR3 region has 17 residues. CDR1 LGHDT and CDR2 YNNKEL come from the germline V gene (reference sequence). In DNA form, the CDR3 reads TGTGCCAGCAGCACCCCGTCCGGGACAACGAACACCGGGGAGCTGTATTTT. Its protein product is CASSTPSGTTNTGELYF.

This clonotype was observed many times. V usage is TRBV7-8 and J usage is TRBJ2-3, with TRBD2 as a possible D gene (6 bases). V was pared by 2 bases and J by 4 bases, with 16 bases between. This CDR3 spans 16 amino acids. Germline V gene sequence: CDR1 SGHVS, CDR2 FQNEAQ. CDR3 in amino acids: CASSLPLGGRADTQYF. The DNA of the CDR3 is TGTGCCAGCAGCTTACCCTTGGGGGGAAGGGCAGATACGCAGTATTTT.

This clonotype appeared a few times. The chain couples TRBV9 to TRBJ2-4; 9 positions match TRBD2. After removal of 3 bases from V and 6 bases from J, the junction contained 1 base not matched to a gene. The CDR3 is made up of 13 amino acids. Germline assignment: CDR1 SGDLS and CDR2 YYNGEE. CDR3 in DNA: TGTGCCAGCAGCGAGACTAGCGGAAACATTCAGTACTTC. Protein: CASSETSGNIQYF.

This clonotype was observed once. The chain recombines TRBV28 with TRBJ2-3; 7 nucleotides line up with TRBD1. Germline V gene data show CDR1 as MDHEN and CDR2 as SYDVKM. The CDR3 has 16 amino acids. The trim removed 9 bases at V and 0 bases at J, leaving 12 bases unmatched. CDR3 loop: CASRTGTYASTDTQYF. In DNA form, the CDR3 reads TGTGCCAGTCGGACAGGAACTTACGCTAGCACAGATACGCAGTATTTT.

This clonotype was observed a single time. The chain uses TRBV20-1 and TRBJ1-4; possible D gene TRBD1, 6 bases. V lost 1 base to trimming and J lost 5 bases, with 8 bases between them. The CDR3 has 13 residues. Germline V gene lookup returns CDR1 DFQATT and CDR2 SNEGSKA (reference sequence). Written as DNA, the CDR3 is TGCAGTGCTAGAGGCAGGGGAAATGAAAAACTGTTTTTT. Translated, it gives CSARGRGNEKLFF.

This clonotype has at least ten counts. The chain recombines TRBV5-1 with TRBJ2-3, with 7 bases fitting TRBD2. Germline-derived CDR1 and CDR2 are SGHRS and YFSETQ. CDR3 length equals 15 residues. V shed 3 bases, J shed 1 base, and the junction held 5 bases outside the gene matches. CDR3 nucleotide sequence: TGCGCCAGCAGCTGGATGGGGGGGGGCACAGATACGCAGTATTTT. This sequence encodes CASSWMGGGTDTQYF.

This clonotype was observed at least ten times. The chain is built from TRBV29-1 and TRBJ2-7, with 9 nucleotides matching TRBD2. The CDR3 is made up of 13 amino acids. With V trimmed by 4 bases and J by 3 bases, 4 bases remained unmatched. The germline V gene encodes CDR1 SQVTM and CDR2 ANQGSEA. The CDR3 sequence: CSVVAGGGYEQYF. CDR3 DNA sequence: TGCAGCGTTGTTGCGGGAGGGGGCTACGAGCAGTACTTC.

This clonotype has ten or more counts. V usage is TRBV3-1 and J usage is TRBJ2-5; D ambiguous. The CDR3 has 17 amino acids. Trimming took 0 bases from V and 2 from J, leaving 16 bases between them. Germline V gene data show CDR1 as LGHDT and CDR2 as YNNKEL (reference sequence). The CDR3 loop reads CASSQDGPVKLQETQYF. For the CDR3, the DNA is TGTGCCAGCAGCCAAGACGGCCCGGTCAAGTTACAAGAGACCCAGTACTTC.

The V call is TRBV10-3, the J call TRBJ2-7; 8 bases line up with TRBD1. Trimming took 6 bases from V and 0 from J; bases not matched to a gene: 10. This CDR3 contains 16 residues. Germline-derived CDR1 and CDR2 are ENHRY and SYGVKD. Here the CDR3 reads CAIRGVGTGYSYEQYF. The CDR3 DNA follows: TGTGCCATCAGGGGCGTAGGGACAGGCTACTCCTACGAGCAGTACTTC.

This clonotype has a single count. The chain has TRBV5-1 and TRBJ2-7; 8 bases fit TRBD2. Germline V lookup: CDR1 SGHRS, CDR2 YFSETQ. The length of the CDR3 is 14 residues. V lost 4 bases to trimming and J lost 0 bases; unmatched junction nucleotides: 3. The CDR3 coding sequence is TGCGCCAGCAGCGTAGCGGGGTACTCCTACGAGCAGTACTTC. Protein product: CASSVAGYSYEQYF.

This sequence joins TRBV7-3 and TRBJ2-1, with unresolved D. This CDR3 contains 12 residues. Trimming stripped 0 bases from V and 9 bases from J, with 6 bases between. CDR1 and CDR2 from the germline V gene are SGHTA and FQGTGA. The CDR3 spells CASSLTGSEQFF. The CDR3 coding sequence is TGTGCCAGCAGCTTAACAGGAAGTGAGCAGTTCTTC.

The table lists this clonotype with a few counts. A much larger clone differs from this one at a single base, so this may be a read error. The chain joins TRBV18 to TRBJ2-5, with D perhaps TRBD1 (6 bases). The CDR3 spans 15 residues. The germline gives CDR1 KGHSH, CDR2 LQKENI. CDR3 in DNA: TGTGCCAGCTCATCTCAGCAGGGGAACCAAGAGAACCAGTACTTC. Translation: CASSSQQGNQENQYF.

This clonotype was recorded at least ten times. This chain joins TRBV5-1 and TRBJ1-5; D is unresolved. V was shortened by 1 base and J by 0 bases, with 8 bases between the two germline ends. The CDR3 runs to 15 residues. Germline assignment: CDR1 SGHRS and CDR2 YFSETQ. The CDR3 DNA is TGCGCCAGCAGCTTGTGGGGAGATAGCAATCAGCCCCAGCATTTT. Translated: CASSLWGDSNQPQHF.

This clonotype was seen only a few times. The chain links TRBV14 to TRBJ2-1, with TRBD2 identical over 8 bases. Trimming removed 3 bases from V and 4 bases from J; junction bases left unmatched: 11. Per germline, CDR1 SGHDN and CDR2 FVKESK. The CDR3 extends over 17 amino acids. CDR3 sequence (DNA): TGTGCCAGCAGCCACCCCTTGGGCAGCGGGAGATACAATGAGCAGTTCTTC. It specifies CASSHPLGSGRYNEQFF.

In its sample, this clonotype was seen many times. The gene calls are TRBV7-2 and TRBJ2-6; TRBD2 matches 9 bases. Germline assignment: CDR1 SGHTA and CDR2 FQGNSA. The CDR3 extends over 16 amino acids. J lost 3 bases, V lost 5 bases, and 5 bases had no gene match. CDR3 in DNA: TGTGCCAGCAGCATTAGCGGGAGCGGTGGGGCCAACGTCCTGACTTTC. Protein sequence: CASSISGSGGANVLTF.

This clonotype was recorded many times. The genes are TRBV28 and TRBJ2-7, with 7 bases lining up with TRBD2. Per germline, CDR1 MDHEN and CDR2 SYDVKM. V dropped 5 bases and J dropped 0; count of bases not matched to a gene: 4. The CDR3 consists of 14 residues. CDR3 coding DNA: TGTGCCAGCAGTCCGAGCGGGGTCTCCTACGAGCAGTACTTC. Amino acid sequence: CASSPSGVSYEQYF.

In its sample, this clonotype was seen many times. The chain recombines TRBV7-9 with TRBJ2-7; 7 bases agree with TRBD1. This CDR3 comprises 17 residues. The germline V gene has CDR1 SEHNR and CDR2 FQNEAQ (reference sequence). V was clipped by 2 bases and J by 4 bases; unmatched bases: 14. CDR3 region: CASSLQRMTGSSYEQYF. The CDR3 DNA reads as TGTGCCAGCAGCTTACAGCGGATGACAGGGAGTTCGTACGAGCAGTACTTC. Full variable domain (missing parts from reference TRBV7-9 and TRBJ2-7): DTGVSQNPRHKITKRGQNVTFRCDPISEHNRLYWYRQTLGQGPEFLTYFQNEAQLEKSRLLSDRFSAERPKGSFSTLEIQRTEQGDSAMYLCASSLQRMTGSSYEQYFGPGTRLTVT.

The rearrangement joins TRBV18 to TRBJ2-2, with 7 positions matching TRBD1. Per the germline V gene, CDR1 is KGHSH and CDR2 is LQKENI. Trimming at V came to 4 bases and at J to 1 base, leaving 9 bases not matched to a gene. CDR3 length equals 17 residues. Here the CDR3 DNA reads TGTGCCAGCTCACGTGACAGGGCCCGAGAGAACACCGGGGAGCTGTTTTTT. Translating it yields CASSRDRARENTGELFF.

This clonotype showed up many times. The CDR3 sequence: CASSYSGLAGYEQYF. CDR3 sequence (DNA): TGTGCCAGCAGTTACTCTGGGTTAGCGGGATACGAGCAGTACTTC. This chain joins TRBV6-5 and TRBJ2-7; 8 bases line up with TRBD2. Germline V gene data show CDR1 as MNHEY and CDR2 as SVGAGI. Losses at the gene ends were 0 bases for V and 4 bases for J; bases not matched to a gene: 5. The CDR3 spans 15 residues.

The J gene is TRBJ1-1, the V gene TRBV19; 7 nucleotides agree with TRBD1. After removal of 10 bases from V and 5 bases from J, the junction contained 10 bases not matched to a gene. CDR3 length: 13 amino acids. CDR1 is LNHDA and CDR2 is SQIVND in the germline V gene (reference sequence). This CDR3 reads CATHRGLNTEAFF. CDR3 nucleotide sequence: TGTGCCACTCACAGGGGACTAAATACTGAAGCTTTCTTT. Using reference TRBV19 and TRBJ1-1 for the parts outside the CDR3, the full variable domain is DGGITQSPKYLFRKEGQNVTLSCEQNLNHDAMYWYRQDPGQGLRLIYYSQIVNDFQKGDIAEGYSVSREKKESFPLTVTSAQKNPTAFYLCATHRGLNTEAFFGQGTRLTVV.

The sample holds many counts of this clonotype. This chain links TRBV28 with TRBJ2-1, with 7 bases matching TRBD2. V lost 8 bases and J lost 7; bases outside the gene matches: 17. The CDR3 length is 16 residues. Looked up from germline, CDR1 is MDHEN and CDR2 is SYDVKM. The CDR3 DNA reads as TGTGCCAGCGTTCTGGCGGGGCGGGAGTTTGCAAATGAGCAGTTCTTC. Its protein product is CASVLAGREFANEQFF.

This clonotype has a count of ten or more. The chain recombines TRBV5-1 with TRBJ2-2, with 8 bases identical to TRBD2. The trim removed 5 bases at V and 2 bases at J, leaving 5 bases unmatched. This CDR3 is built from 15 residues. CDR1 is SGHRS, CDR2 YFSETQ, per germline. CDR3 amino acids: CASRPGGVNTGELFF. In DNA, the CDR3 is TGCGCCAGCAGGCCGGGAGGGGTCAACACCGGGGAGCTGTTTTTT.

The V gene is TRBV11-2, the J gene TRBJ1-2, with 8 bases fitting TRBD1. Per the germline V gene, CDR1 is SGHAT and CDR2 is FQNNGV. CDR3 length: 13 residues. V shed 5 bases and J 7 bases; nucleotides not matched to a gene: 6. CDR3 nucleotide sequence: TGTGCCAGCAGCCTCGGGACAGGATCTGGCTACACCTTC. As protein: CASSLGTGSGYTF.